Each of the 32 T cell receptor beta chains below was sequenced from the same sample in a study of T cells after yellow fever vaccination. TCRdb reprocessed the 5' RACE reads with MiXCR, giving one entry per CDR3 protein. The sample has more than 75,000 distinct CDR3 sequences; roughly 10% are singletons. This sample comprised CD8+ T cells not binding an NS4B(214-222) dextramer, sorted from PBMCs, obtained around 14 days after the first yellow fever vaccination. These receptors originate from a man between 18 and 35 years old who received the YFV17D yellow fever vaccine.

This CDR3 reads CASSSDGNYTF. The CDR3 DNA reads TGTGCCAGCAGCTCGGACGGAAACTACACCTTC. The chain is built from TRBV21-1 and TRBJ1-2. TRBV21-1 is listed as a pseudogene. The CDR3 contains 11 residues.

By share, this clonotype counts as medium-sized. This sequence joins TRBV6-4 and TRBJ2-3; 8 bases match TRBD2. Germline lookup yields CDR1 MRHNA and CDR2 SNTAGT. Trimming took 2 bases from V and 2 from J; bases not matched to a gene: 0. This CDR3 spans 14 amino acids. Here the CDR3 reads CASSDGLATDTQYF. The CDR3 DNA reads TGTGCCAGCAGTGACGGACTAGCCACAGATACGCAGTATTTT.

In this sample, this clonotype turned up a few times. The chain links TRBV5-6 to TRBJ1-1; 8 nucleotides line up with TRBD1. With V trimmed by 5 bases and J by 5 bases, 11 bases remained unmatched. Germline loops: CDR1 SGHDT, CDR2 YYEEEE. The CDR3 sequence is 15 residues long. The chain's CDR3 is CASRPWTGSRTEAFF. The DNA of the CDR3 is TGTGCCAGCAGACCTTGGACAGGGAGTAGGACTGAAGCTTTCTTT.

The chain links TRBV6-5 to TRBJ1-1; D is possibly TRBD1 (6 bases). V lost 5 bases, J lost 0 bases, and 13 bases lay in between. Germline CDR1 reads MNHEY; CDR2 reads SVGAGI. The CDR3 extends over 15 amino acids. The CDR3 loop reads CASSHRQDLNTEAFF. The CDR3 region has the DNA TGTGCCAGCAGTCACCGACAGGACTTGAACACTGAAGCTTTCTTT.

The genes are TRBV7-9 and TRBJ2-5, with D tentatively TRBD2 (5 bases). The CDR3 loop spans 17 amino acids. Trimming left V 4 bases short and J 2 bases short, with 20 bases between. Germline assignment: CDR1 SEHNR and CDR2 FQNEAQ (reference sequence). This CDR3 is CASSYGKLGVAQETQYF. The DNA of the CDR3 is TGTGCCAGCAGCTATGGGAAACTCGGGGTGGCACAAGAGACCCAGTACTTC.

This clonotype came up many times. This chain uses TRBV12-3 or TRBV12-4 with TRBJ2-5; 11 nucleotides agree with TRBD2. This CDR3 is 14 amino acids long. The ends lost 7 bases at V and 4 bases at J; junction bases unmatched: 5. CDR3 amino acids: CASKGTSGRETQYF. For the CDR3, the DNA is TGTGCCAGCAAGGGGACTAGCGGACGAGAGACCCAGTACTTC.

The V gene is TRBV11-1, the J gene TRBJ2-7; D gene unclear. From germline, CDR1 is SGHAT and CDR2 FQDESV (reference sequence). This CDR3 has 12 residues. V was cut by 4 bases and J by 2 bases, with 6 bases left in between. In DNA, the CDR3 is TGTGCCAGCAGCTCGAGCCCCTACGAGCAGTACTTC. It encodes CASSSSPYEQYF.

The CDR3 bases are TGTGCCAGCAGCGGGGGAGGACAGGGTCTCTACGAGCAGTACTTC. This translates into CASSGGGQGLYEQYF. This chain links TRBV13 with TRBJ2-7, with TRBD1 matching over 8 bases. The CDR3 has 15 amino acids. V lost 5 bases, J lost 3 bases, and 9 bases stayed unmatched. Germline CDR1 reads PRHDT; CDR2 reads FYEKMQ (reference sequence).

This clonotype was counted many times. CDR3 in DNA: TGTGCCAGCAGTTTAGGGAGAGGACAGGGGGGAGGAGGCTACACCTTC. Translation: CASSLGRGQGGGGYTF. The J gene is TRBJ1-2, the V gene TRBV12-3 or TRBV12-4; 10 nucleotides align to TRBD1. This CDR3 contains 16 residues. J was trimmed by 8 bases and V by 1 base; bases with no gene match: 10.

The chain employs TRBV6-5 and TRBJ2-3, with D possibly TRBD1 on 5 matching bases. CDR1 and CDR2 (germline): MNHEY, SVGAGI. The CDR3 spans 13 residues. V lost 8 bases and J 5 bases, leaving 14 bases between the germline ends. CDR3 sequence reads: CASVPGLGDTQYF. Here the CDR3 DNA reads TGTGCCAGCGTTCCAGGGTTGGGAGATACGCAGTATTTT.

This clonotype was seen at least ten times. CDR3 nucleotide sequence: TGTGCCAGCAGTGAAACGAGTAATCAGCCCCAGCATTTT. Protein sequence: CASSETSNQPQHF. This sequence joins TRBV25-1 and TRBJ1-5; D not resolved. Germline CDR1 reads MGHDK; CDR2 reads SYGVNS. V was clipped by 2 bases and J by 4 bases, with 6 bases between them. CDR3 length: 13 residues.

Only a few counts were recorded for this clonotype. This chain connects TRBV7-2 to TRBJ2-3; 7 nucleotides line up with TRBD2. The CDR3 is 16 amino acids. Germline V gene lookup returns CDR1 SGHTA and CDR2 FQGNSA. V dropped 4 bases and J dropped 0; count of bases not matched to a gene: 7. In DNA form, the CDR3 reads TGTGCCAGCAGCTCCCCTAGCGGCATTAGCACAGATACGCAGTATTTT. Its protein is CASSSPSGISTDTQYF.

The chain joins TRBV5-1 to TRBJ1-2; tentatively, D is TRBD1 (5 bases). The ends were cut back, 4 bases at V and 8 bases at J, with 30 bases in the middle. Germline V CDR1 and CDR2: SGHRS, YFSETQ. CDR3 length equals 18 residues. The CDR3 loop is CASSPTIRDRQQAWGYTF. The CDR3 nucleotides are TGCGCCAGCAGCCCCACGATCAGGGACCGACAGCAGGCTTGGGGCTACACCTTC.

This clonotype showed up just a few times. This rearrangement joins TRBV7-6 to TRBJ2-2; 11 nucleotides align to TRBD2. Germline CDR1 SGHVS, CDR2 FNYEAQ. The CDR3 is 15 amino acids. Unmatched junction bases numbered 6, after V lost 5 bases and J lost 7 bases. In DNA, the CDR3 is TGTGCCAGCAGCCGACTAGCGGGGATGGGCGGGGAGCTGTTTTTT. Protein sequence: CASSRLAGMGGELFF.

Only one count was recorded for this clonotype. This rearrangement joins TRBV20-1 to TRBJ2-3; tentatively, D is TRBD2 (6 bases). Germline assignment: CDR1 DFQATT and CDR2 SNEGSKA (reference sequence). V was trimmed by 6 bases and J by 4 bases, leaving 17 bases between them. The CDR3 is made up of 14 amino acids. CDR3 DNA: TGCAGTGCCGGGGAAGGCAGCGGGCCAGATACGCAGTATTTT. Protein sequence: CSAGEGSGPDTQYF.

This clonotype was detected ten times or more. The chain links TRBV2 to TRBJ2-7, with D perhaps TRBD1 (6 bases). Germline CDR1 and CDR2: SNHLY and FYNNEI. V shed 7 bases and J shed 2 bases, with 18 bases lying between them. The CDR3 consists of 15 residues. CDR3 protein: CASTSLDSLPYEQYF. The CDR3 DNA follows: TGTGCCAGCACCTCATTGGACAGTCTCCCCTACGAGCAGTACTTC.

This clonotype was picked up a small number of times. This chain connects TRBV20-1 to TRBJ2-7; D unclear. With 0 bases removed from V and 3 bases from J, the gap between germline ends came to 9 bases. The V gene's germline CDR1 is DFQATT and CDR2 SNEGSKA (reference sequence). The CDR3 consists of 13 residues. CDR3 nucleotide sequence: TGCAGTGCTAGAGACTCTAACAGCTACGAGCAGTACGTC. Its protein is CSARDSNSYEQYV.

The chain uses TRBV12-3 or TRBV12-4 and TRBJ2-1; a weak D match, TRBD1 (5 bases). Deletions cut 7 bases from V and 4 bases from J, with 11 bases between. The CDR3 extends over 13 amino acids. CDR3 residues: CASKKQGYNEQFF. The CDR3 coding sequence is TGTGCCAGCAAAAAGCAGGGATACAATGAGCAGTTCTTC.

This clonotype was seen ten or more times. The chain recombines TRBV5-4 with TRBJ2-7, with D possibly being TRBD1 (5 bases). Trimming took off 0 bases at V and 4 bases at J, with 11 bases between the two ends. Germline V gene data show CDR1 as SGHNT and CDR2 as YYREEE (reference sequence). The CDR3 runs 14 residues. The CDR3 DNA follows: TGTGCCAGCAGCTTGGGAGTAGGACAATACGAGCAGTACTTC. This gives the protein CASSLGVGQYEQYF. The whole variable domain, filled in from reference TRBV5-4 and TRBJ2-7, reads ETGVTQSPTHLIKTRGQQVTLRCSSQSGHNTVSWYQQALGQGPQFIFQYYREEENGRGNFPPRFSGLQFPNYSSELNVNALELDDSALYLCASSLGVGQYEQYFGPGTRLTVT.

The chain employs TRBV5-4 and TRBJ2-1, with 9 bases matching TRBD2. Germline-derived CDR1 and CDR2 are SGHNT and YYREEE (reference sequence). Unmatched junction bases numbered 3, after V lost 4 bases and J lost 7 bases. The length of the CDR3 is 13 residues. The CDR3 DNA follows: TGTGCCAGCAGCGGGGGACTAGCAAATGAGCAGTTCTTC. Translating it yields CASSGGLANEQFF.

The chain recombines TRBV7-6 with TRBJ1-4; D may be TRBD1 (5 bases). The CDR3 runs to 15 residues. Trimming stripped 1 base from V and 8 bases from J, with 14 bases between. The germline V gene has CDR1 SGHVS and CDR2 FNYEAQ. The CDR3 DNA sequence: TGTGCCAGCAGCTTAGTCCAGGGAGGAGGAGAAAAACTGTTTTTT. It codes for CASSLVQGGGEKLFF.

The chain recombines TRBV12-3 or TRBV12-4 with TRBJ1-5, with TRBD1 matching 8 bases. The CDR3 is made up of 16 amino acids. V gave up 6 bases and J gave up 3 bases; unmatched junction bases: 10. The CDR3 DNA follows: TGTGCCAGCAGCCCCGGACAGGGTAGTGTCAATCAGCCCCAGCATTTT. As protein: CASSPGQGSVNQPQHF.

The chain uses TRBV7-8 and TRBJ2-6, with D uncertain. This CDR3 has 18 residues. The germline V gene encodes CDR1 SGHVS and CDR2 FQNEAQ. V shed 5 bases and J shed 2 bases, with 19 bases lying between them. CDR3 nucleotide sequence: TGTGCCAGCAGCCGGAAGGTGGACCGATGGGCTGGGGCCAACGTCCTGACTTTC. Its protein is CASSRKVDRWAGANVLTF.

The chain has TRBV2 and TRBJ2-7, with 7 bases lining up with TRBD1. Trimming cost V 7 bases and J 3 bases; bases outside gene matches: 6. The CDR3 runs 13 residues. The germline gives CDR1 SNHLY, CDR2 FYNNEI. The CDR3 protein is CASTANRGYEQYV. The DNA of the CDR3 is TGTGCCAGCACGGCGAACAGGGGCTACGAGCAGTACGTC.

This rearrangement joins TRBV5-6 to TRBJ1-6, with D tentatively TRBD1 (5 bases). Germline loops: CDR1 SGHDT, CDR2 YYEEEE. The CDR3 sequence is 15 residues long. Deletions cut 3 bases from V and 6 bases from J, with 13 bases between. CDR3 region: CASSSRQSINSPLHF. CDR3 nucleotides: TGTGCCAGCAGCTCCCGACAGAGCATTAATTCACCCCTCCACTTT.

The chain combines TRBV12-3 or TRBV12-4 with TRBJ2-5; no firm D call. This CDR3 contains 15 residues. V lost 3 bases to trimming and J lost 4 bases, with 15 bases between them. CDR3 in DNA: TGTGCCAGCAGTTTCGCCCGGACCCCAGCAGAGACCCAGTACTTC. This gives the protein CASSFARTPAETQYF.

This clonotype has more than one count but fewer than ten. This chain uses TRBV29-1 with TRBJ1-1, with D perhaps matching TRBD1 (5 bases). This CDR3 has 14 amino acids. Trimming shortened V by 1 base and J by 1 base, and 10 bases separated the two germline ends. CDR1 and CDR2 (germline): SQVTM, ANQGSEA. The CDR3 coding sequence is TGCAGCGTTGAAGGAGACAGAGGGAACACTGAAGCTTTCTTT. This translates into CSVEGDRGNTEAFF.

The rearrangement uses TRBV4-1 and TRBJ2-4, with D perhaps being TRBD1 or TRBD2 (5 bases each). Between the trimmed V and J ends, which lost 2 bases and 8 bases, there was a span of 10 bases. The CDR3 extends over 13 amino acids. CDR1 MGHRA and CDR2 YSYEKL come from the germline V gene. CDR3 loop: CASSQYRGDIQYF. As DNA, the CDR3 is TGCGCCAGCAGCCAATATAGGGGAGACATTCAGTACTTC.

V is TRBV20-1 and J is TRBJ2-2; the D is unclear. The CDR3 is 13 amino acids. Germline V gives CDR1 DFQATT, CDR2 SNEGSKA (reference sequence). Between the trimmed V and J ends, which lost 0 bases and 8 bases, there was a span of 10 bases. CDR3 protein: CSARDPQLGELFF. The CDR3 region has the DNA TGCAGTGCTAGAGATCCTCAGTTAGGGGAGCTGTTTTTT.

This clonotype showed up just a few times. V and J are TRBV5-5 and TRBJ2-5; a weak D match, TRBD1 (5 bases). Germline CDR1 and CDR2: SGHKS and YYEKEE (reference sequence). V lost 4 bases and J lost 2, with 15 bases in between. The CDR3 runs 15 residues. The DNA of the CDR3 is TGTGCCAGCAGCCGCAACCCAGGGATTCAAGAGACCCAGTACTTC. Residues: CASSRNPGIQETQYF.

The table lists this clonotype with a few counts. The chain uses TRBV7-9 and TRBJ1-1; D call uncertain. The CDR3 contains 14 residues. From germline, CDR1 is SEHNR and CDR2 FQNEAQ (reference sequence). V gave up 1 base and J gave up 7 bases, with 13 bases separating them. CDR3 region: CASSLESTYNEAFF. The DNA for the CDR3 is TGTGCCAGCAGCTTAGAGTCCACATACAATGAAGCTTTCTTT. The whole variable domain, filled in from reference TRBV7-9 and TRBJ1-1, reads DTGVSQNPRHKITKRGQNVTFRCDPISEHNRLYWYRQTLGQGPEFLTYFQNEAQLEKSRLLSDRFSAERPKGSFSTLEIQRTEQGDSAMYLCASSLESTYNEAFFGQGTRLTVV.

The chain carries TRBV5-6 and TRBJ1-1; TRBD1 is a possible D gene (5 bases). CDR1 SGHDT and CDR2 YYEEEE come from the germline V gene. Trimming removed 4 bases at V and 2 bases at J, with 9 bases between. The CDR3 length is 13 residues. The CDR3 loop reads CASSQDSNTEAFF. The DNA of the CDR3 is TGTGCCAGCAGCCAAGACAGTAACACTGAAGCTTTCTTT.